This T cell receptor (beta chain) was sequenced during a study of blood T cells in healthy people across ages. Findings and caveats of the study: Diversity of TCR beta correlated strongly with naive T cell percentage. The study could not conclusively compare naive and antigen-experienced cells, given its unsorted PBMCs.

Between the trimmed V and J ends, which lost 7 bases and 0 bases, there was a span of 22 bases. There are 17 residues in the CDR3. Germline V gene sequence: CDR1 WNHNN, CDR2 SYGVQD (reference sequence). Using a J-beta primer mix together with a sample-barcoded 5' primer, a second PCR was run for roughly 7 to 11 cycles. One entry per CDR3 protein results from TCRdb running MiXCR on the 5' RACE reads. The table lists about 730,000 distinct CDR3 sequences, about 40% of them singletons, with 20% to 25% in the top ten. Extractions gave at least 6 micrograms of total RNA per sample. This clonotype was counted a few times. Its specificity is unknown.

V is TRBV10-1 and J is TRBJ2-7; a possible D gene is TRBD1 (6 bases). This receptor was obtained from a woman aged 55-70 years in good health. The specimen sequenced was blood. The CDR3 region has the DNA TGCGCCAGCACCGAACAGGACCCCAGGGGCCACTCCTACGAGCAGTACTTC. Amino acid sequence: CASTEQDPRGHSYEQYF.